The 30 T cell receptor beta chains reported below all come from one sample, sequenced in a study of cytomegalovirus exposure and HLA in healthy donors. The PCR made use of 60 Vbeta and 13 Jbeta primers. Sequencing used immunoSEQ multiplex PCR; TCRdb keeps in-frame clones, though not all of them. The sample table sets out 45,000 to 55,000 clones. Sample: PBMCs. The receptors were sampled from a man in his forties in good health and CMV-seropositive.

The rearrangement uses TRBV6-4 and TRBJ2-5; possible D gene TRBD1, 5 bases. This CDR3 is 14 amino acids long. Germline-derived CDR1 and CDR2 are MRHNA and SNTAGT. The V and J ends lost 3 bases and 2 bases respectively, with 10 bases between them. The CDR3: CASSDAAGQETQYF. CDR3 coding DNA: TGTGCCAGCAGTGATGCAGCAGGGCAAGAGACCCAGTACTTC.

The rearrangement uses TRBV6-5 and TRBJ2-7, with 8 bases aligning to TRBD1. This CDR3 region has 14 residues. The trim removed 4 bases at V and 3 bases at J, leaving 5 bases unmatched. From germline, CDR1 is MNHEY and CDR2 SVGAGI. The CDR3 bases are TGTGCCAGCAGTTTCGGACAGGGCAGCTACGAGCAGTACTTC. It codes for CASSFGQGSYEQYF.

This sequence joins TRBV30 and TRBJ1-2, with D possibly being TRBD1 (6 bases). V was cut by 7 bases and J by 5 bases, with 17 bases left in between. The germline V gene has CDR1 GTSNPN and CDR2 SVGIG (reference sequence). The CDR3 length is 13 residues. The CDR3 reads CALGDEGVYGYTF. As DNA, the CDR3 is TGTGCCTTAGGGGATGAGGGGGTATATGGCTACACCTTC.

In nucleotides, the CDR3 is TGTGCCAGCAGTTACGCGGACAGGGGGGACACTGAAGCTTTCTTT. This translates into CASSYADRGDTEAFF. The chain uses TRBV6-5 and TRBJ1-1, with TRBD1 matching over 10 bases. Trimming cost V 2 bases and J 3 bases; bases outside gene matches: 3. Germline V gene lookup returns CDR1 MNHEY and CDR2 SVGAGI. CDR3 size: 15 residues.

This rearrangement joins TRBV2 to TRBJ2-3; 7 bases are a match to TRBD1. The trim removed 6 bases at V and 2 bases at J, leaving 5 bases unmatched. Germline CDR1 SNHLY, CDR2 FYNNEI. CDR3 length: 14 residues. CDR3 sequence: CASSKTGNTDTQYF. DNA of the CDR3: TGTGCCAGCAGCAAGACAGGGAACACAGATACGCAGTATTTT.

This sequence joins TRBV4-2 and TRBJ2-1, with D possibly TRBD2 on 5 matching bases. Germline V gives CDR1 LGHNA, CDR2 YNFKEQ. Between the trimmed V and J ends, which lost 0 bases and 6 bases, there was a span of 12 bases. CDR3 size: 15 residues. DNA of the CDR3: TGTGCCAGCAGCCAAGATAGCCTAGCCTCCAATGAGCAGTTCTTC. Residues: CASSQDSLASNEQFF.

The CDR3 nucleotides are TGTGCCAGCAGTGAAGATCTGGTCCAGGAAGGCTACACCTTC. Residues: CASSEDLVQEGYTF. The chain uses TRBV2 and TRBJ1-2, with D uncertain. The V end was cut by 1 base, the J end by 8 bases, with 14 bases between. This CDR3 spans 14 amino acids. Germline CDR1 SNHLY, CDR2 FYNNEI.

V and J are TRBV28 and TRBJ1-2; 8 bases are a match to TRBD1. Germline assignment: CDR1 MDHEN and CDR2 SYDVKM. There are 13 residues in the CDR3. The trim removed 5 bases at V and 4 bases at J, leaving 3 bases unmatched. The CDR3 loop reads CASSGQGGYGYTF. The CDR3 DNA reads as TGTGCCAGCAGTGGACAGGGAGGCTATGGCTACACCTTC.

Here the CDR3 reads CASTQGGGQPQHF. CDR3 nucleotide sequence: TGTGCCAGTACCCAAGGAGGGGGCCAGCCCCAGCATTTT. The rearrangement links TRBV19 to TRBJ1-5; TRBD1 aligns across 7 bases. V was clipped by 7 bases and J by 7 bases; unmatched bases: 7. The length of the CDR3 is 13 residues. Germline V CDR1 and CDR2: LNHDA, SQIVND (reference sequence).

The chain links TRBV7-2 to TRBJ2-7; 7 bases are a match to TRBD1. This CDR3 has 14 residues. With V trimmed by 5 bases and J by 3 bases, 7 bases remained unmatched. Germline V CDR1 and CDR2: SGHTA, FQGNSA. The CDR3 nucleotides are TGTGCCAGCAGCAAGGGGGACAGCTACTACGAGCAGTACTTC. Residues: CASSKGDSYYEQYF.

A remark on this clone: This sample includes further DNA sequences coding for the same CDR3. The chain couples TRBV30 to TRBJ1-1; D is undetermined. The CDR3 totals 13 residues. Germline V gene lookup returns CDR1 GTSNPN and CDR2 SVGIG (reference sequence). V lost 0 bases and J lost 5, with 10 bases in between. CDR3 protein: CAWSVPGGTEAFF. CDR3 coding DNA: TGTGCCTGGAGTGTGCCGGGAGGAACTGAAGCTTTCTTT. Based on the CDR3 plus reference TRBV30 and TRBJ1-1, the full variable domain is SQTIHQWPATLVQPVGSPLSLECTVEGTSNPNLYWYRQAAGRGLQLLFYSVGIGQISSEVPQNLSASRPQDRQFILSSKKLLLSDSGFYLCAWSVPGGTEAFFGQGTRLTVV.

The rearrangement links TRBV6-6 to TRBJ2-1, with 7 bases identical to TRBD2. The CDR3 contains 14 residues. The germline V gene encodes CDR1 MNHNY and CDR2 SVGAGI (reference sequence). The V gene end was trimmed by 4 bases and the J gene end by 12 bases; junction bases not matched to a gene: 12. Here the CDR3 reads CASSSVGGPSRQFF. For the CDR3, the DNA is TGTGCCAGCAGTTCTGTGGGAGGGCCCTCCCGGCAGTTCTTC.

The chain employs TRBV10-2 and TRBJ2-2, with 7 bases matching TRBD2. This CDR3 is 14 amino acids long. The V gene end was trimmed by 8 bases and the J gene end by 4 bases; junction bases not matched to a gene: 7. CDR1 WSHSY and CDR2 SAAADI come from the germline V gene. CDR3 region: CASRMGGGTGELFF. In nucleotides, the CDR3 is TGCGCCAGCCGGATGGGGGGGGGCACCGGGGAGCTGTTTTTT.

The chain uses TRBV7-6 and TRBJ2-7; TRBD1 agrees at 10 bases. Per germline, CDR1 SGHVS and CDR2 FNYEAQ. The CDR3 loop spans 16 amino acids. V was clipped by 4 bases and J by 5 bases; unmatched bases: 11. The CDR3 DNA follows: TGTGCCAGCAGCTCAATCGCGGACAGGGGGAAGAACGAGCAGTACTTC. Amino acids: CASSSIADRGKNEQYF. The full variable domain, its missing parts supplied by reference TRBV7-6 and TRBJ2-7, is GAGVSQSPRYKVTKRGQDVALRCDPISGHVSLYWYRQALGQGPEFLTYFNYEAQQDKSGLPNDRFSAERPEGSISTLTIQRTEQRDSAMYRCASSSIADRGKNEQYFGPGTRLTVT.

The chain has TRBV6-4 and TRBJ1-6; TRBD1 might be the D (6 bases). The CDR3 sequence is 16 residues long. Germline values: CDR1 MRHNA, CDR2 SNTAGT. Trimming pared 3 bases from V and 5 bases from J, leaving 14 bases between. The CDR3 loop is CASSEGGTLDNSPLHF. In DNA, the CDR3 is TGTGCCAGCAGTGAGGGAGGGACACTCGATAATTCACCCCTCCACTTT.

This rearrangement joins TRBV6-5 to TRBJ2-3, with a tentative D call TRBD1 (5 bases). Germline lookup yields CDR1 MNHEY and CDR2 SVGAGI. The CDR3 spans 15 residues. With 4 bases removed from V and 1 base from J, the gap between germline ends came to 12 bases. CDR3 nucleotide sequence: TGTGCCAGCAGTTTCCAGGGCGTTGGCACAGATACGCAGTATTTT. Protein product: CASSFQGVGTDTQYF.

The chain recombines TRBV4-2 with TRBJ2-7; 7 bases are a match to TRBD1. The junction had 6 bases not matched to a gene; V was cut back by 5 bases and J by 2 bases. This CDR3 spans 14 amino acids. CDR1 LGHNA and CDR2 YNFKEQ come from the germline V gene. CDR3 nucleotides: TGTGCCAGCAGCAAGGACAGGATAACCTACGAGCAGTACTTC. It is translated as CASSKDRITYEQYF.

The J gene is TRBJ2-7, the V gene TRBV7-8, with D possibly TRBD2 on 6 matching bases. The CDR3 has 15 residues. Germline V gene data show CDR1 as SGHVS and CDR2 as FQNEAQ. V shed 0 bases and J shed 5 bases, with 14 bases lying between them. CDR3 sequence reads: CASSLAPGSSHEQYF. The CDR3 DNA reads TGTGCCAGCAGCTTAGCACCCGGGAGTTCCCACGAGCAGTACTTC.

The chain recombines TRBV7-2 with TRBJ2-2; D may be TRBD2 (5 bases). Trimming left V 5 bases short and J 14 bases short, with 15 bases between. The CDR3 consists of 12 residues. Germline CDR1 SGHTA, CDR2 FQGNSA. Here the CDR3 reads CASSPYARGLFF. The CDR3 DNA follows: TGTGCCAGCAGCCCGTATGCCCGGGGTCTGTTTTTT.

The rearrangement joins TRBV15 to TRBJ2-7; D uncertain. V was shortened by 0 bases and J by 3 bases, with 6 bases between the two germline ends. The CDR3 covers 13 residues. The germline CDR1 and CDR2 sequences are LNHNV and YYDKDF (reference sequence). This chain's CDR3 is CATSRDTGYEQYF. As DNA, the CDR3 is TGTGCCACCAGCAGAGATACTGGCTACGAGCAGTACTTC.

This rearrangement joins TRBV11-2 to TRBJ2-5, with TRBD1 matching over 7 bases. The CDR3 extends over 16 amino acids. The germline V gene has CDR1 SGHAT and CDR2 FQNNGV. With 6 bases clipped from V and 1 base from J, the junction kept 11 bases outside the gene matches. The CDR3 sequence is CASSRPTGTVQETQYF. DNA of the CDR3: TGTGCCAGCAGTCGTCCTACCGGGACAGTCCAAGAGACCCAGTACTTC.

The V gene is TRBV5-1, the J gene TRBJ2-7; 7 bases fit TRBD1. The CDR3 has 14 residues. Per the germline V gene, CDR1 is SGHRS and CDR2 is YFSETQ. V shed 1 base, J shed 4 bases, and the junction held 5 bases outside the gene matches. This CDR3 reads CASSLRQGDYEQYF. The DNA of the CDR3 is TGCGCCAGCAGCTTGCGGCAGGGGGATTACGAGCAGTACTTC.

The chain links TRBV7-2 to TRBJ2-7, with TRBD1 matching over 9 bases. Per the germline V gene, CDR1 is SGHTA and CDR2 is FQGNSA. Trimming cost V 5 bases and J 0 bases; bases outside gene matches: 5. The CDR3 length is 15 residues. The CDR3 coding sequence is TGTGCCAGCAGCATGGACAGGGGAGGCTCCTACGAGCAGTACTTC. Its translation is CASSMDRGGSYEQYF.

J is TRBJ1-5 and V is TRBV11-2; TRBD1 is a possible D gene (6 bases). This CDR3 region has 14 residues. Trimming left V 0 bases short and J 5 bases short, with 8 bases between. Germline V gives CDR1 SGHAT, CDR2 FQNNGV. As DNA, the CDR3 is TGTGCCAGCAGCTTAGATGAGGGGGATCAGCCCCAGCATTTT. Translated, it gives CASSLDEGDQPQHF.

V and J are TRBV18 and TRBJ1-5; TRBD1 is a possible D gene (6 bases). This CDR3 is 14 amino acids long. V shed 5 bases and J shed 4 bases, with 12 bases lying between them. The V gene's germline CDR1 is KGHSH and CDR2 LQKENI. CDR3 DNA: TGTGCCAGCTCAGCCCGGGACAATAATCAGCCCCAGCATTTT. This sequence encodes CASSARDNNQPQHF.

J is TRBJ2-7 and V is TRBV28; D possibly corresponds to TRBD1 (6 bases). This CDR3 is 13 amino acids long. The V and J ends lost 2 bases and 2 bases respectively, with 7 bases between them. CDR1 is MDHEN and CDR2 is SYDVKM in the germline V gene. The CDR3 here is CASSLNRAYEQYF. CDR3 in DNA: TGTGCCAGCAGTTTAAACAGGGCCTACGAGCAGTACTTC. Looking up the rest from reference TRBV28 and TRBJ2-7 gives the full variable domain: DVKVTQSSRYLVKRTGEKVFLECVQDMDHENMFWYRQDPGLGLRLIYFSYDVKMKEKGDIPEGYSVSREKKERFSLILESASTNQTSMYLCASSLNRAYEQYFGPGTRLTVT.

The chain has TRBV5-1 and TRBJ2-5; TRBD1 aligns across 11 bases. CDR1 SGHRS and CDR2 YFSETQ come from the germline V gene. The CDR3 covers 14 residues. With V trimmed by 3 bases and J by 5 bases, 3 bases remained unmatched. CDR3 loop: CASSWGTGGETQYF. The CDR3 nucleotides read TGCGCCAGCAGCTGGGGGACAGGGGGGGAGACCCAGTACTTC.

This chain uses TRBV10-3 with TRBJ2-7; TRBD1 matches at 9 bases. The CDR3 is 15 residues long. Germline trimming cut 3 bases from V and 2 bases from J; bases unmatched to any gene: 5. Germline values: CDR1 ENHRY, CDR2 SYGVKD. The CDR3 sequence: CAISDPDRGPYEQYF. CDR3 coding DNA: TGTGCCATCAGTGACCCGGACAGGGGCCCCTACGAGCAGTACTTC.

The chain uses TRBV5-1 and TRBJ2-5; 8 bases align to TRBD1. Germline CDR1 reads SGHRS; CDR2 reads YFSETQ. The ends lost 7 bases at V and 2 bases at J; junction bases unmatched: 7. CDR3 size: 14 residues. The CDR3 loop reads CASYDRGRQETQYF. The CDR3 coding sequence is TGCGCCAGCTACGACAGGGGTCGACAAGAGACCCAGTACTTC. The entire variable domain, with the rest obtained from reference TRBV5-1 and TRBJ2-5, is as follows: KAGVTQTPRYLIKTRGQQVTLSCSPISGHRSVSWYQQTPGQGLQFLFEYFSETQRNKGNFPGRFSGRQFSNSRSEMNVSTLELGDSALYLCASYDRGRQETQYFGPGTRLLVL.

A word on this clone: Other DNA sequences in the same sample also yield this CDR3. V gene TRBV5-1 combines with J gene TRBJ1-1, with D tentatively TRBD1 (5 bases). V dropped 1 base and J dropped 1 base, with 5 bases sitting between them. Germline loops: CDR1 SGHRS, CDR2 YFSETQ. The CDR3 extends over 13 amino acids. The CDR3 sequence: CASSLQGNTEAFF. The DNA of the CDR3 is TGCGCCAGCAGCTTGCAGGGGAACACTGAAGCTTTCTTT.